These 3 T cell receptor beta chains originate from one sample sequenced in a study of OX40 agonist ivuxolimab in advanced cancers. Only in-frame clones appear in the TCRdb table, and some are missing; sequencing was by immunoSEQ multiplex PCR. The sample consists of tens of thousands of clones, roughly nine tenths of them appearing once. The material sequenced was CD4+ or CD8+ T cells sorted from blood, taken in a trial of the OX40 agonist ivuxolimab. These receptors originate from an adult with an advanced solid tumor such as melanoma, head and neck, liver or kidney cancer.

A remark on this clone: Since no conserved phenylalanine or tryptophan closes the CDR3, a read error is the likely cause. The DNA is left out, because the CDR3 cannot be placed on it with certainty; the CDR3 is given as TCRdb lists it. V is TRBV2 and J is TRBJ2-3; TRBD2 was called by the table and not checked on the DNA. The CDR3 is made up of 11 amino acids, end residues included. The V gene's germline CDR1 is SNHLY and CDR2 FYNNEI. The CDR3 region is CASSEAEPVRI.

The chain is built from TRBV30 and TRBJ2-1; TRBD2 agrees at 10 bases. Germline CDR1 is GTSNPN and CDR2 is SVGIG (reference sequence). The V and J ends lost 4 bases and 9 bases, in that order; junction bases with no gene match: 9. The CDR3 length is 14 residues. The CDR3 nucleotides are TGTGCCTGGAACCGGGCTAGCGGGAGAGGTGAGCAGTTCTTC. Amino acid sequence: CAWNRASGRGEQFF.

The chain couples TRBV4-1 to TRBJ2-3, with D possibly TRBD2 on 7 matching bases. The CDR3 runs to 16 residues. The germline gives CDR1 MGHRA, CDR2 YSYEKL. The V gene lost 1 base and the J gene lost 5 bases, with 16 bases spanning the gap. The CDR3 DNA follows: TGCGCCAGCAGCCAAGGGGCGGCGGGGGCGGGAGATACGCAGTATTTT. Its protein is CASSQGAAGAGDTQYF.